Listed here are 8 T cell receptor beta chains from one sample, sequenced in a study of T cells in Graves' hyperthyroidism and ophthalmopathy. TCR beta CDR3 regions were amplified from RNA. During a first-round RT-PCR of the TCR CDR3, the HTBI primer set was used. TCRdb itself ran the multiplex PCR reads through MiXCR, one entry per CDR3 protein. This table has 490,000 or so distinct CDR3 sequences, less than 20% appearing once. Sequencing input: blood. These receptors originate from a middle-aged man with Graves' ophthalmopathy.

This clonotype was counted ten times or more. The V and J genes are TRBV30 and TRBJ1-2; weak D call: TRBD1 (6 bases). The CDR3 is 13 residues long. V was trimmed by 5 bases and J by 2 bases, leaving 12 bases between them. The germline V gene encodes CDR1 GTSNPN and CDR2 SVGIG (reference sequence). DNA for the CDR3: TGTGCCTGGTCCCGTACAGGGAACTATGGCTACACCTTC. Amino acids: CAWSRTGNYGYTF.

This clonotype was observed a few times. V is TRBV11-2 and J is TRBJ2-5; D gene ambiguous. Germline V CDR1 and CDR2: SGHAT, FQNNGV. The V and J ends lost 5 bases and 7 bases respectively, with 14 bases between them. CDR3 length: 13 residues. This chain's CDR3 is CASSGPAWGTQYF. The CDR3 coding sequence is TGTGCCAGCAGCGGGCCCGCATGGGGGACCCAGTACTTC.

This clonotype was observed at least ten times. The V and J genes are TRBV28 and TRBJ2-7; 7 nucleotides match TRBD1. This CDR3 is 14 amino acids long. The V segment lost 8 bases and the J segment 5 bases; nucleotides outside the gene matches: 12. CDR1 is MDHEN and CDR2 is SYDVKM in the germline V gene. CDR3 loop: CASRDSLGRHEQYF. The CDR3 DNA is TGTGCCAGCCGGGACAGCCTCGGTCGCCACGAGCAGTACTTC.

The chain couples TRBV6-5 to TRBJ2-1; 9 bases line up with TRBD2. J was trimmed by 5 bases and V by 2 bases; bases with no gene match: 7. Germline V gene sequence: CDR1 MNHEY, CDR2 SVGAGI. This CDR3 has 16 residues. The DNA of the CDR3 is TGTGCCAGCAGTTACGCGGCGGGAGGGGCCCACAATGAGCAGTTCTTC. Its translation is CASSYAAGGAHNEQFF.

This clonotype was seen at least ten times. The chain recombines TRBV3-1 with TRBJ1-1; D call uncertain. The V gene lost 1 base and the J gene lost 3 bases, with 6 bases spanning the gap. This CDR3 comprises 13 residues. CDR1 LGHDT and CDR2 YNNKEL come from the germline V gene (reference sequence). The CDR3 here is CASSQAGYTEAFF. CDR3 bases: TGTGCCAGCAGCCAAGCAGGTTACACTGAAGCTTTCTTT.

This clonotype was detected only a few times. The chain uses TRBV28 and TRBJ2-1, with 8 bases matching TRBD1. V lost 4 bases, J lost 12 bases, and 5 bases stayed unmatched. CDR1 and CDR2 from the germline V gene are MDHEN and SYDVKM. The CDR3 contains 12 residues. Written as DNA, the CDR3 is TGTGCCAGCAGTTCATCCGGGACAGGGCAGTTCTTC. Its protein product is CASSSSGTGQFF.

The rearrangement joins TRBV18 to TRBJ1-1; the D is unclear. Per germline, CDR1 KGHSH and CDR2 LQKENI. The CDR3 spans 15 residues. Trimming took off 6 bases at V and 3 bases at J, with 17 bases between the two ends. CDR3 residues: CASSTSRARDTEAFF. The CDR3 DNA reads as TGTGCCAGCTCTACGTCCCGGGCCCGTGACACTGAAGCTTTCTTT. Full variable domain (missing parts from reference TRBV18 and TRBJ1-1): NAGVMQNPRHLVRRRGQEARLRCSPMKGHSHVYWYRQLPEEGLKFMVYLQKENIIDESGMPKERFSAEFPKEGPSILRIQQVVRGDSAAYFCASSTSRARDTEAFFGQGTRLTVV.

This clonotype was picked up a small number of times. The CDR3 here is CASSVSGSLYNEQFF. The CDR3 DNA sequence: TGTGCCAGCAGCGTGAGCGGGAGCCTTTACAATGAGCAGTTCTTC. The rearrangement joins TRBV9 to TRBJ2-1, with 8 bases matching TRBD2. This CDR3 is 15 amino acids long. Germline CDR1 and CDR2: SGDLS and YYNGEE. V dropped 2 bases and J dropped 4; count of bases not matched to a gene: 5.